This TCR beta chain was sequenced during a study of T cell responses to AZD1222 COVID-19 vaccine. General study findings and limits: Spike-specific TCRs gained breadth and depth after people received two AZD1222 doses.

Sequenced by immunoSEQ multiplex PCR; TCRdb stores in-frame clones only, minus some. Here the sample spans some 130,000 clones, 90% to 95% being singletons. The CDR3 runs to 14 residues. Trimming shortened V by 1 base and J by 1 base, and 7 bases separated the two germline ends. Germline V CDR1 and CDR2: SGDLS, YYNGEE. Remarks on this clone: No antigen is known for it.

The sample in question was peripheral blood, obtained 28 days after the second AZD1222 dose. The chain recombines TRBV9 with TRBJ2-3; no firm D call. This TCR came from an adult who received the AZD1222 COVID-19 vaccine. The CDR3 spells CASSVRSGTDTQYF. The CDR3 DNA is TGTGCCAGCAGCGTAAGATCAGGCACAGATACGCAGTATTTT. Combining the CDR3 with reference TRBV9 and TRBJ2-3 gives the whole variable domain DSGVTQTPKHLITATGQRVTLRCSPRSGDLSVYWYQQSLDQGLQFLIQYYNGEERAKGNILERFSAQQFPDLHSELNLSSLELGDSALYFCASSVRSGTDTQYFGPGTRLTVL.